These T cell receptor beta chains were read from a single sample in a study of cytomegalovirus exposure and HLA in healthy donors. The repertoire was sequenced with immunoSEQ multiplex PCR; TCRdb's copy has only in-frame clones and lacks some. The repertoire holds about 52,000 clones, with approximately 52% as singletons. The sequencing sample was made of PBMCs. The receptors come from a human donor in good health. Each CDR3 is given with its conserved first and last residue. Fields, in order: clone size, J gene, D gene, V gene, CDR3 length, CDR3 protein, CDR3 DNA. The D gene is left open where the match is weak. Rows may omit the clone size; those that give it use once, few, many or a size class.

NA	TRBJ1-4	NA	TRBV6-5	16	CASSWGGGLGGEKLFF	TGTGCCAGCAGTTGGGGAGGAGGCCTCGGTGGGGAAAAACTGTTTTTT
NA	TRBJ1-4	NA	TRBV5-8	16	CASSSGGAATNEKLFF	TGTGCCAGCAGCTCCGGGGGGGCTGCAACTAATGAAAAACTGTTTTTT
NA	TRBJ2-5	TRBD2	TRBV15	16	CATSRQTSGIGETQYF	TGTGCCACCAGCAGACAGACTAGCGGGATAGGGGAGACCCAGTACTTC
few	TRBJ1-2	NA	TRBV9	14	CASSYSARNYGYTF	TGTGCCAGCAGCTATTCGGCGCGGAACTATGGCTACACCTTC
NA	TRBJ1-3	TRBD1	TRBV4-1	17	CASSQDRDTGGRNTIYF	TGCGCCAGCAGCCAAGATCGGGACACAGGGGGGCGAAACACCATATATTTT
few	TRBJ2-4	NA	TRBV7-2	13	CASSRGDTNIQYF	TGTGCCAGCAGCCGAGGGGACACGAACATTCAGTACTTC
NA	TRBJ1-1	NA	TRBV5-1	15	CASSLGDTDYTEAFF	TGCGCCAGCAGCTTGGGGGACACGGACTACACTGAAGCTTTCTTT
NA	TRBJ1-5	NA	TRBV5-1	15	CASSLVGGSGQPQHF	TGCGCCAGCAGCTTGGTCGGGGGAAGCGGTCAGCCCCAGCATTTT
NA	TRBJ2-5	TRBD1	TRBV11-2	16	CASSSPGGLYQETQYF	TGTGCCAGCAGCTCTCCAGGGGGATTGTATCAAGAGACCCAGTACTTC
few	TRBJ1-1	NA	TRBV6-5	14	CASSYARQTLSAFF	TGTGCCAGCAGTTACGCCCGACAGACCCTTTCAGCTTTCTTT